The 16 T cell receptor beta chains in this list originate from one sample, sequenced in a study of blood T cell repertoires in COVID-19. Using immunoSEQ multiplex PCR, the repertoire was profiled, and TCRdb retains in-frame clones only, with some absent. The table shows fewer than 70,000 clones, with about four fifths occurring only once. The sample comprised peripheral blood. The receptor source for this set is a human donor in a cohort sampled during active COVID-19.

The gene calls are TRBV19 and TRBJ1-4; perhaps TRBD1 as D (5 bases). This CDR3 region has 15 residues. With 0 bases removed from V and 6 bases from J, the gap between germline ends came to 11 bases. Germline CDR1 and CDR2: LNHDA and SQIVND (reference sequence). The CDR3 coding sequence is TGTGCCAGTAGTATAGATGCAGGGAAGGATGAAAAACTGTTTTTT. Amino acids: CASSIDAGKDEKLFF.

The rearrangement uses TRBV7-9 and TRBJ2-5, with 8 bases aligning to TRBD2. The CDR3 has 15 amino acids. Losses at the gene ends were 4 bases for V and 5 bases for J; bases not matched to a gene: 9. CDR1 is SEHNR, CDR2 FQNEAQ, per germline (reference sequence). The DNA for the CDR3 is TGTGCCAGCAGCTCGCAGCGGGAGCTGAAGGAGACCCAGTACTTC. Translation gives CASSSQRELKETQYF.

This clone was seen a handful of times. V and J are TRBV12-3 or TRBV12-4 and TRBJ2-7; tentatively, D is TRBD2 (6 bases). CDR3 length: 13 residues. Trimming cost V 3 bases and J 7 bases, with 13 bases left between them. The CDR3 region is CASSFSWAGEQYF. CDR3 bases: TGTGCCAGCAGTTTTAGTTGGGCGGGGGAGCAGTACTTC.

The J gene is TRBJ2-7, the V gene TRBV19; D perhaps matches TRBD1 (5 bases). The V end lost 2 bases, the J end lost 2 bases, and 7 bases lay between the germline ends. Germline values: CDR1 LNHDA, CDR2 SQIVND (reference sequence). The CDR3 spans 13 residues. The CDR3 DNA reads as TGTGCCAGTAGTATAACAGGAACCTACGAGCAGTACTTC. This encodes CASSITGTYEQYF.

V is TRBV18 and J is TRBJ1-5; D may be TRBD1 (5 bases). Germline CDR1 and CDR2: KGHSH and LQKENI. Trimming took 3 bases from V and 0 from J, leaving 12 bases between them. The CDR3 spans 16 residues. The CDR3 loop is CASSPGGRGSNQPQHF. As DNA, the CDR3 is TGTGCCAGCTCACCGGGCGGGAGGGGTAGCAATCAGCCCCAGCATTTT.

V is TRBV3-1 (or the pseudogene TRBV3-2) and J is TRBJ2-3; a weak D match, TRBD2 (6 bases). CDR3 length equals 15 residues. V gave up 1 base and J gave up 10 bases, with 18 bases separating them. CDR1 is LGHDT and CDR2 is YNNKEL in the germline V gene (reference sequence). The DNA for the CDR3 is TGTGCCAGCAGCCAAGGACTCGGGACTTCAGAGCCGCAGTATTTT. Translated: CASSQGLGTSEPQYF.

This clone was observed a handful of times. This chain links TRBV19 with TRBJ1-1, with 8 bases that match TRBD1. This CDR3 has 14 amino acids. CDR1 LNHDA and CDR2 SQIVND come from the germline V gene (reference sequence). The V and J ends lost 6 bases and 2 bases, in that order; junction bases with no gene match: 5. In DNA, the CDR3 is TGTGCCAGTAGGATGGACAGGGCCAACACTGAAGCTTTCTTT. It yields the protein CASRMDRANTEAFF.

Only one count was recorded for this clone. The chain joins TRBV28 to TRBJ1-4; 10 positions agree with TRBD1. The CDR3 totals 15 residues. Germline loops: CDR1 MDHEN, CDR2 SYDVKM. Trimming removed 4 bases from V and 8 bases from J; junction bases left unmatched: 7. This chain's CDR3 is CASSSPTGGKEKLFF. The CDR3 DNA sequence: TGTGCCAGCAGTTCCCCGACAGGGGGCAAAGAAAAACTGTTTTTT.

The chain joins TRBV7-6 to TRBJ1-1; perhaps TRBD1 as D (6 bases). V gave up 1 base and J gave up 6 bases, with 9 bases separating them. CDR1 is SGHVS, CDR2 FNYEAQ, per germline. The CDR3 is 13 residues long. The DNA of the CDR3 is TGTGCCAGCAGCTTAGACAGGGAGTCTGAAGCTTTCTTT. As protein: CASSLDRESEAFF. Variable domain in full (rest from reference TRBV7-6 and TRBJ1-1): GAGVSQSPRYKVTKRGQDVALRCDPISGHVSLYWYRQALGQGPEFLTYFNYEAQQDKSGLPNDRFSAERPEGSISTLTIQRTEQRDSAMYRCASSLDRESEAFFGQGTRLTVV.

The chain has TRBV3-1 (or the pseudogene TRBV3-2) and TRBJ2-7; TRBD2 aligns across 7 bases. Germline V gene data show CDR1 as LGHDT and CDR2 as YNNKEL (reference sequence). The CDR3 extends over 16 amino acids. After removal of 4 bases from V and 2 bases from J, the junction contained 11 bases not matched to a gene. CDR3 nucleotide sequence: TGTGCCAGCAGCCCTACCGTTTCGGCGGGGGCCTACGAGCAGTACTTC. Translated: CASSPTVSAGAYEQYF.

The V call is TRBV4-3, the J call TRBJ2-7, with 12 bases matching TRBD1. Germline CDR1 reads LGHNA; CDR2 reads YSLEER. Trimming removed 1 base from V and 6 bases from J; junction bases left unmatched: 7. This CDR3 contains 16 residues. CDR3 sequence reads: CASSQALGQGASEQYF. The CDR3 DNA is TGCGCCAGCAGCCAAGCGTTGGGACAGGGGGCGTCCGAGCAGTACTTC.

The rearrangement uses TRBV29-1 and TRBJ1-1; D may be TRBD1 (6 bases). The CDR3 loop spans 12 amino acids. Looked up from germline, CDR1 is SQVTM and CDR2 is ANQGSEA. Trimming removed 7 bases from V and 8 bases from J, with 17 bases in between. The CDR3 region is CSARQGWVEAFF. The CDR3 DNA follows: TGCAGCGCCCGCCAGGGGTGGGTAGAAGCTTTCTTT.

The chain combines TRBV11-2 with TRBJ2-5, with 8 nucleotides matching TRBD2. CDR3 length: 15 amino acids. Germline CDR1 and CDR2: SGHAT and FQNNGV. With 6 bases clipped from V and 5 bases from J, the junction kept 11 bases outside the gene matches. CDR3 DNA sequence: TGTGCCAGCAGGAGGACTAGCAATGCGGTGGAGACCCAGTACTTC. It is translated as CASRRTSNAVETQYF. Combining the CDR3 with reference TRBV11-2 and TRBJ2-5 gives the whole variable domain EAGVAQSPRYKIIEKRQSVAFWCNPISGHATLYWYQQILGQGPKLLIQFQNNGVVDDSQLPKDRFSAERLKGVDSTLKIQPAKLEDSAVYLCASRRTSNAVETQYFGPGTRLLVL.

A few counts support this clone. This chain uses TRBV6-2 or TRBV6-3 with TRBJ1-5, with D perhaps TRBD1 (6 bases). This CDR3 is 15 amino acids long. V was trimmed by 4 bases and J by 4 bases, leaving 14 bases between them. The germline V gene encodes CDR1 MNHEY and CDR2 SVGEGT. CDR3 sequence (DNA): TGTGCCAGCAGTTGGGGGACACCCCAAAATCAGCCCCAGCATTTT. Its translation is CASSWGTPQNQPQHF.

J is TRBJ2-7 and V is TRBV6-6; tentatively, D is TRBD1 (5 bases). Between the trimmed V and J ends, which lost 8 bases and 0 bases, there was a span of 14 bases. This CDR3 is 14 amino acids long. Germline V gene data show CDR1 as MNHNY and CDR2 as SVGAGI (reference sequence). Here the CDR3 reads CASPLVRASYEQYF. In nucleotides, the CDR3 is TGTGCCAGCCCCCTTGTCAGGGCCTCCTACGAGCAGTACTTC.

This clone was counted only a few times. This rearrangement joins TRBV28 to TRBJ1-2; D is undetermined. Per germline, CDR1 MDHEN and CDR2 SYDVKM. The CDR3 covers 20 residues. Trimming took off 2 bases at V and 5 bases at J, with 30 bases between the two ends. The CDR3 spells CASSLLITWSTNLALYGYTF. The CDR3 DNA sequence: TGTGCCAGCAGTTTACTGATTACTTGGTCCACGAACCTCGCCCTATATGGCTACACCTTC.